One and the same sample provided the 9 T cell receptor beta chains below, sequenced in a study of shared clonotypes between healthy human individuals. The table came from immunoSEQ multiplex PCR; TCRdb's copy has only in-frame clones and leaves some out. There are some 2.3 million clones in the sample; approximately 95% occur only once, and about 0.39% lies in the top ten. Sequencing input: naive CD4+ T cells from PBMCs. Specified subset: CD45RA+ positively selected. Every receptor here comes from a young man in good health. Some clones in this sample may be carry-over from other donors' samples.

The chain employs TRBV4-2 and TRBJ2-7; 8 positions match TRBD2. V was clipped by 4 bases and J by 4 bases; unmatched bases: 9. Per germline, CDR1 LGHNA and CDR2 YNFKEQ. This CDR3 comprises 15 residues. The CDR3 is CASSRHREGRYEQYF. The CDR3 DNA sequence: TGTGCCAGCAGCCGACACCGGGAGGGCCGTTACGAGCAGTACTTC.

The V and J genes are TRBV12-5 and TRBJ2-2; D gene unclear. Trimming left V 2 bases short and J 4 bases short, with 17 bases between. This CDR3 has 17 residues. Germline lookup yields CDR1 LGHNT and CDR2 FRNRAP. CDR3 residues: CASGLSFVLGSTGELFF. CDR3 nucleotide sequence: TGTGCTAGTGGTTTGAGTTTTGTTCTGGGTAGCACCGGGGAGCTGTTTTTT.

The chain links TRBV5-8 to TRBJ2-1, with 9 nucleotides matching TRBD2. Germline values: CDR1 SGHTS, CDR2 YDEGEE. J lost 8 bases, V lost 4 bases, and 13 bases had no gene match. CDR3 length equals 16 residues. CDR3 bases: TGTGCCAGCAGCCCCCCTGGGCTAGCGGGATTTCATGAGCAGTTCTTC. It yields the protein CASSPPGLAGFHEQFF.

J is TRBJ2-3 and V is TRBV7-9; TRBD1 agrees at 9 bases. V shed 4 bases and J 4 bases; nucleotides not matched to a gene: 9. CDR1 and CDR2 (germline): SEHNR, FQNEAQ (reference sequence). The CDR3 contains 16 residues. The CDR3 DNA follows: TGTGCCAGCAGCTCTACAGGGACAGGGCCCTCAGATACGCAGTATTTT. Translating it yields CASSSTGTGPSDTQYF.

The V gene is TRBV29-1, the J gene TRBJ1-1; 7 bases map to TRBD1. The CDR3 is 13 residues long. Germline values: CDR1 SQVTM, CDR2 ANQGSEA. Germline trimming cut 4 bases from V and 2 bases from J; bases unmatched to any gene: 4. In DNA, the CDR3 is TGCAGCGTTGGAGGGGGCCCTAACACTGAAGCTTTCTTT. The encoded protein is CSVGGGPNTEAFF.

The CDR3 region is CAIRMDGLGTNEQFF. The CDR3 DNA follows: TGTGCCATCAGAATGGACGGTTTGGGGACCAATGAGCAGTTCTTC. The chain carries TRBV10-3 and TRBJ2-1; D may correspond to TRBD1 or TRBD2 (5 bases each). Trimming cost V 6 bases and J 6 bases, with 18 bases left between them. CDR1 is ENHRY and CDR2 is SYGVKD in the germline V gene. The CDR3 is 15 residues long.

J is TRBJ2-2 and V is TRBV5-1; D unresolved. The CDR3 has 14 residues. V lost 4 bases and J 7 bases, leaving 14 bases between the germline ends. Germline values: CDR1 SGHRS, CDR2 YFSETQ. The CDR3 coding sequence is TGCGCCAGCAGCCTGGCAAGGCTTGACGGGGAGCTGTTTTTT. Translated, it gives CASSLARLDGELFF.

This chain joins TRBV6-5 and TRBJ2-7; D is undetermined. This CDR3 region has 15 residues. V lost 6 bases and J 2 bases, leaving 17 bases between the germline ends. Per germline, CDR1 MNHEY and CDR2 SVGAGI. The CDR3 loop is CASRTDPHPPYEQYF. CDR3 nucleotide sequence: TGTGCCAGCAGAACTGATCCGCACCCCCCCTACGAGCAGTACTTC.

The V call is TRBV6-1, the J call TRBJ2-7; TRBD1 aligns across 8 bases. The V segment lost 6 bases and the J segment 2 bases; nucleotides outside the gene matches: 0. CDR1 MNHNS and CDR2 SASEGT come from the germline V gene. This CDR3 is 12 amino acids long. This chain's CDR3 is CASRDRAYEQYF. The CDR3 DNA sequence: TGTGCCAGCAGGGACAGGGCCTACGAGCAGTACTTC.